A single TCR beta chain is shown here with its context. The CDR3 runs to 14 residues. CDR1 and CDR2 (germline): LNHDA, SQIVND (reference sequence). V lost 2 bases, J lost 5 bases, and 12 bases lay in between. The data stem from a study of preoperative IRX-2 immunotherapy in early breast cancer. Generated by immunoSEQ multiplex PCR, the TCRdb table keeps only in-frame clones and is missing some. The table records approximately 100,000 clones, 80% to 90% of them present only once. Treatment reported: preoperative locoregional IRX-2 cytokine immunotherapy. Patients received preoperative, locoregional IRX-2 cytokine immunotherapy in a phase Ib study.

J is TRBJ2-5 and V is TRBV19; D ambiguous. This sequence originates from a human donor with breast cancer. The sequencing used tumor tissue, collected after IRX-2 immunotherapy. The CDR3 DNA reads TGTGCCAGTAGTATAACGAGGCGCCCCGAGACCCAGTACTTC. It translates to CASSITRRPETQYF.